Shown below are 32 T cell receptor beta chains from a single sample sequenced in a study of blood T cell repertoires in COVID-19 (dated by TCRdb to the early 2020s). The library was obtained by the immunoSEQ multiplex PCR assay. Imported from immuneACCESS, the table was reduced by TCRdb to in-frame sequences with V and J called. These copies leave out some clones; in studies compared against another copy, an unresolved V gene accounts for under half, and the cause of the remainder is not known. This sample holds under 300,000 clones; 75% to 90% were observed only once. The top ten clones comprise 3.3% of the sample. Material for sequencing was PBMCs or T cells enriched from blood (not recorded which). The receptors come from a woman aged 40 to 49 with acute COVID-19.

The chain has TRBV7-8 and TRBJ1-2, with D hard to call. This CDR3 comprises 13 residues. Per the germline V gene, CDR1 is SGHVS and CDR2 is FQNEAQ. V lost 5 bases to trimming and J lost 6 bases, with 13 bases between them. The CDR3 reads CASSALNGNGYTF. CDR3 coding DNA: TGTGCCAGCAGCGCACTTAACGGGAATGGCTACACCTTC. Full variable domain (missing parts from reference TRBV7-8 and TRBJ1-2): GAGVSQSPRYKVAKRGQDVALRCDPISGHVSLFWYQQALGQGPEFLTYFQNEAQLDKSGLPSDRFFAERPEGSVSTLKIQRTQQEDSAVYLCASSALNGNGYTFGSGTRLTVV.

This clone occurred once. The V call is TRBV5-8, the J call TRBJ2-2; 10 nucleotides line up with TRBD2. This CDR3 has 20 residues. V gave up 3 bases and J gave up 4 bases; unmatched junction bases: 18. Germline assignment: CDR1 SGHTS and CDR2 YDEGEE. The CDR3 spells CASSYGTVDTSGIVTGELFF. The DNA for the CDR3 is TGTGCCAGCAGCTATGGGACAGTCGACACTAGCGGGATAGTCACCGGGGAGCTGTTTTTT. The full variable domain, completed using reference TRBV5-8 and TRBJ2-2, is EAGVTQSPTHLIKTRGQQATLRCSPISGHTSVYWYQQALGLGLQFLLWYDEGEERNRGNFPPRFSGRQFPNYSSELNVNALELEDSALYLCASSYGTVDTSGIVTGELFFGEGSRLTVL.

The chain uses TRBV4-1 and TRBJ2-7; 8 positions agree with TRBD2. Per the germline V gene, CDR1 is MGHRA and CDR2 is YSYEKL. The CDR3 has 12 residues. V lost 1 base to trimming and J lost 7 bases; unmatched junction nucleotides: 0. The CDR3 protein is CASSQAGGEQYF. Written as DNA, the CDR3 is TGCGCCAGCAGCCAAGCGGGAGGGGAGCAGTACTTC.

The rearrangement joins TRBV4-1 to TRBJ1-2; no reliable D call. Trimming pared 4 bases from V and 8 bases from J, leaving 11 bases between. Germline values: CDR1 MGHRA, CDR2 YSYEKL. CDR3 length equals 12 residues. CDR3 DNA sequence: TGCGCCAGCAGCCCCGAGGGAGGCGGCTACACCTTC. It encodes CASSPEGGGYTF.

The chain couples TRBV10-3 to TRBJ2-7; tentative D call: TRBD2 (5 bases). Germline V lookup: CDR1 ENHRY, CDR2 SYGVKD. Trimming stripped 7 bases from V and 7 bases from J, with 17 bases between. This CDR3 is 13 amino acids long. CDR3: CAITLDGKREQYF. In nucleotides, the CDR3 is TGTGCCATCACCCTGGACGGGAAGAGGGAGCAGTACTTC.

The CDR3 nucleotides read TGTGCCAGCAGCTCAGAGACTAGTGTTGAGCAGTTCTTC. Residues: CASSSETSVEQFF. This chain joins TRBV5-4 and TRBJ2-1; TRBD2 might be the D (6 bases). The V gene's germline CDR1 is SGHNT and CDR2 YYREEE (reference sequence). The CDR3 runs to 13 residues. The V and J ends lost 3 bases and 9 bases respectively, with 13 bases between them.

CDR3 in amino acids: CASSPGEGSGEQYF. The CDR3 DNA follows: TGCGCCAGCAGCCCCGGAGAGGGATCTGGCGAGCAGTACTTC. The rearrangement links TRBV5-1 to TRBJ2-7; maybe TRBD2 (5 bases). This CDR3 comprises 14 residues. Germline V gives CDR1 SGHRS, CDR2 YFSETQ. V was trimmed by 4 bases and J by 6 bases, leaving 17 bases between them.

This rearrangement joins TRBV2 to TRBJ2-7; D remains unclear. The germline CDR1 and CDR2 sequences are SNHLY and FYNNEI. The V end lost 7 bases, the J end lost 5 bases, and 6 bases lay between the germline ends. The CDR3 sequence is 10 residues long. CDR3 sequence: CASIQDEQYF. CDR3 nucleotide sequence: TGTGCCAGCATACAAGACGAGCAGTACTTC.

The J gene is TRBJ1-4, the V gene TRBV2; D remains unclear. The CDR3 runs 13 residues. V lost 7 bases, J lost 3 bases, and 9 bases lay in between. Per germline, CDR1 SNHLY and CDR2 FYNNEI. The chain's CDR3 is CASTEDSNEKLFF. The CDR3 bases are TGTGCCAGCACTGAGGACTCTAATGAAAAACTGTTTTTT. Using reference TRBV2 and TRBJ1-4 for the parts outside the CDR3, the full variable domain is EPEVTQTPSHQVTQMGQEVILRCVPISNHLYFYWYRQILGQKVEFLVSFYNNEISEKSEIFDDQFSVERPDGSNFTLKIRSTKLEDSAMYFCASTEDSNEKLFFGSGTQLSVL.

Only one count was recorded for this clone. This rearrangement joins TRBV5-4 to TRBJ2-2, with TRBD2 matching 9 bases. V lost 0 bases, J lost 6 bases, and 3 bases stayed unmatched. From germline, CDR1 is SGHNT and CDR2 YYREEE (reference sequence). There are 15 residues in the CDR3. Here the CDR3 reads CASSLVAGASGELFF. In nucleotides, the CDR3 is TGTGCCAGCAGCTTGGTAGCGGGAGCATCCGGGGAGCTGTTTTTT. Full variable domain (outside the CDR3, taken from reference TRBV5-4 and TRBJ2-2): ETGVTQSPTHLIKTRGQQVTLRCSSQSGHNTVSWYQQALGQGPQFIFQYYREEENGRGNFPPRFSGLQFPNYSSELNVNALELDDSALYLCASSLVAGASGELFFGEGSRLTVL.

The V and J genes are TRBV21-1 and TRBJ2-7; TRBD2, the table's D call, lacks a check against the DNA. TRBV21-1 is termed a pseudogene. The CDR3 is 14 amino acids. CDR3 in amino acids: CASSKDGRSYEQYF. For the CDR3, the DNA is TGTGCCAGCAGCAAAGACGGGAGGTCTTACGAGCAGTACTTC.

This chain uses TRBV14 with TRBJ1-2; a possible D gene is TRBD1 (5 bases). CDR3 length: 13 amino acids. Trimming took 7 bases from V and 6 from J, leaving 15 bases between them. Germline loops: CDR1 SGHDN, CDR2 FVKESK. CDR3: CASTRDWFNGYTF. CDR3 in DNA: TGTGCCAGCACCCGGGACTGGTTCAATGGCTACACCTTC.

The J gene is TRBJ2-1, the V gene TRBV4-2, with TRBD2 matching over 13 bases. In germline, CDR1 is LGHNA, CDR2 YNFKEQ. This CDR3 is built from 18 residues. Trimming cost V 3 bases and J 1 base; bases outside gene matches: 6. CDR3 sequence (DNA): TGTGCCAGCAGCCAGGGACTAGCGGGGCCCCGTTCCTACAATGAGCAGTTCTTC. Its translation: CASSQGLAGPRSYNEQFF.

With regard to this clone: This sample includes further DNA sequences coding for the same CDR3. The CDR3 spells CASSLGAGDGDTQYF. DNA of the CDR3: TGTGCCAGCAGCTTAGGGGCGGGAGATGGAGATACGCAGTATTTT. The rearrangement joins TRBV7-2 to TRBJ2-3; 7 bases line up with TRBD2. The ends lost 1 base at V and 5 bases at J; junction bases unmatched: 6. The CDR3 has 15 residues. Germline V gene lookup returns CDR1 SGHTA and CDR2 FQGNSA.

V and J are TRBV3-1 (or the pseudogene TRBV3-2) and TRBJ2-7; 7 nucleotides agree with TRBD2. CDR3 length equals 15 residues. The germline CDR1 and CDR2 sequences are LGHDT and YNNKEL (reference sequence). V dropped 1 base and J dropped 3; count of bases not matched to a gene: 6. For the CDR3, the DNA is TGTGCCAGCAGCCAAGCAAGGGCGGGAGTCTACGAGCAGTACTTC. Translation: CASSQARAGVYEQYF.

This clone was seen only a few times. The chain joins TRBV19 to TRBJ2-7; 7 positions match TRBD1. Germline lookup yields CDR1 LNHDA and CDR2 SQIVND (reference sequence). With 2 bases clipped from V and 3 bases from J, the junction kept 13 bases outside the gene matches. CDR3 length equals 17 residues. The CDR3 sequence is CASSIKASSQGVYEQYF. The DNA of the CDR3 is TGTGCCAGTAGTATAAAGGCGTCTTCCCAGGGGGTCTACGAGCAGTACTTC.

The chain links TRBV5-4 to TRBJ2-2, with D possibly being TRBD1 (6 bases). Trimming pared 4 bases from V and 2 bases from J, leaving 12 bases between. In germline, CDR1 is SGHNT, CDR2 YYREEE (reference sequence). This CDR3 region has 15 residues. The CDR3 bases are TGTGCCAGCAGCAGGCCGGGACAAAACACCGGGGAGCTGTTTTTT. This sequence encodes CASSRPGQNTGELFF.

This clone occurred once. One junction end disagrees with the germline gene, perhaps due to a read error. The rearrangement links TRBV7-7 to TRBJ2-1, with 9 bases that match TRBD1. The V gene's germline CDR1 is SSHAT and CDR2 FNYEAQ (reference sequence). This CDR3 spans 15 amino acids. CDR3 coding DNA: TGTGCTAGCAGCTTGGGTCCGGGACAGGGCAATGAGCAGTTCTTC. It encodes CASSLGPGQGNEQFF.

The chain links TRBV7-8 to TRBJ2-5; tentative D call: TRBD2 (5 bases). CDR3 length equals 14 residues. Germline V gene data show CDR1 as SGHVS and CDR2 as FQNEAQ. V lost 0 bases and J lost 3, with 8 bases in between. In nucleotides, the CDR3 is TGTGCCAGCAGCTTAGCGGGAGCCGAAGAGACCCAGTACTTC. This codes for CASSLAGAEETQYF.

The rearrangement joins TRBV2 to TRBJ2-3, with D possibly TRBD1 on 6 matching bases. CDR3 length: 17 residues. Trimming pared 3 bases from V and 4 bases from J, leaving 20 bases between. The germline CDR1 and CDR2 sequences are SNHLY and FYNNEI. CDR3 residues: CASSDSHRVVGPDTQYF. The CDR3 DNA reads TGTGCCAGCAGTGATTCCCACAGGGTGGTGGGTCCAGATACGCAGTATTTT.

This sequence joins TRBV7-9 and TRBJ2-1, with 8 positions matching TRBD2. Trimming at V came to 7 bases and at J to 4 bases, leaving 9 bases not matched to a gene. This CDR3 is built from 15 residues. CDR1 and CDR2 (germline): SEHNR, FQNEAQ (reference sequence). CDR3 in DNA: TGTGCCAGCACCCTAAGCGGGAGTGTTTACAATGAGCAGTTCTTC. Protein product: CASTLSGSVYNEQFF.

The chain employs TRBV6-5 and TRBJ2-5; 9 positions agree with TRBD2. The V gene's germline CDR1 is MNHEY and CDR2 SVGAGI. J lost 1 base, V lost 8 bases, and 5 bases had no gene match. This CDR3 spans 14 amino acids. The CDR3 DNA sequence: TGTGCCAGCCGACTAGCGGAGTTCCAAGAGACCCAGTACTTC. Its translation is CASRLAEFQETQYF.

The V call is TRBV12-3 or TRBV12-4, the J call TRBJ2-3; no reliable D call. V lost 6 bases, J lost 4 bases, and 5 bases lay in between. The length of the CDR3 is 11 residues. The CDR3, as DNA: TGTGCCAGCAGCCCCGCAGATACGCAGTATTTT. The encoded protein is CASSPADTQYF.

This sequence joins TRBV12-3 or TRBV12-4 and TRBJ1-1; D is uncertain. Trimming stripped 5 bases from V and 9 bases from J, with 13 bases between. This CDR3 spans 12 amino acids. CDR3 sequence (DNA): TGTGCCAGCAGTGCCCCGCCGTCTAAAGCTTTCTTT. It specifies CASSAPPSKAFF.

The chain has TRBV19 and TRBJ1-5; D might be TRBD1 (5 bases). The V gene's germline CDR1 is LNHDA and CDR2 SQIVND (reference sequence). The V and J ends lost 7 bases and 2 bases respectively, with 15 bases between them. CDR3 length equals 15 residues. The CDR3 bases are TGTGCCAGTACTGGGACTCCAAGGGGCAATCAGCCCCAGCATTTT. The encoded protein is CASTGTPRGNQPQHF.

DNA of the CDR3: TGTGCCAGCTCACCTCTAGCGGATAGCTCCTACAATGAGCAGTTCTTC. Encoded protein: CASSPLADSSYNEQFF. The chain has TRBV18 and TRBJ2-1; 7 bases align to TRBD2. The CDR3 loop spans 16 amino acids. Trimming cost V 3 bases and J 0 bases; bases outside gene matches: 5. CDR1 KGHSH and CDR2 LQKENI come from the germline V gene.

J is TRBJ1-3 and V is TRBV2, with D tentatively TRBD1 (6 bases). Between the trimmed V and J ends, which lost 8 bases and 0 bases, there was a span of 14 bases. This CDR3 comprises 15 residues. The V gene's germline CDR1 is SNHLY and CDR2 FYNNEI. The CDR3, as DNA: TGTGCCAGCCAAGATCAGGGGTCCTCTGGAAACACCATATATTTT. It encodes CASQDQGSSGNTIYF.

This chain joins TRBV7-3 and TRBJ2-1, with D maybe TRBD1 (6 bases). Germline lookup yields CDR1 SGHTA and CDR2 FQGTGA. The CDR3 loop spans 15 amino acids. V lost 4 bases and J 1 base, leaving 11 bases between the germline ends. In DNA form, the CDR3 reads TGTGCCAGCAGCTCCTTCGACAGGTCCTACAATGAGCAGTTCTTC. It encodes CASSSFDRSYNEQFF.

The rearrangement joins TRBV27 to TRBJ2-1; maybe TRBD1 (6 bases). CDR1 MNHEY and CDR2 SMNVEV come from the germline V gene (reference sequence). The germline V and J ends were trimmed by 5 bases and 3 bases, with 11 bases remaining between them. The CDR3 length is 14 residues. In DNA form, the CDR3 reads TGTGCCAGCAGTCCATGGGACAACTACAATGAGCAGTTCTTC. Encoded protein: CASSPWDNYNEQFF.

This chain uses TRBV24-1 with TRBJ1-1; weak D call: TRBD1 (5 bases). The CDR3 totals 13 residues. Germline assignment: CDR1 KGHDR and CDR2 SFDVKD. V shed 5 bases and J shed 4 bases, with 10 bases lying between them. CDR3 sequence (DNA): TGTGCCACCAGTGGGTTAAGGGGCACTGAAGCTTTCTTT. Its protein product is CATSGLRGTEAFF.

The J gene is TRBJ2-1, the V gene TRBV21-1; the D segment call TRBD1 is taken from the table without a DNA check. TRBV21-1 is classified as a pseudogene. This CDR3 comprises 16 residues. The CDR3 region has the DNA TGTGCCAGCAGCAAGTTGGGGGCGGGCCCAGGGAATGAGCAGTTCTTC. This encodes CASSKLGAGPGNEQFF.

The chain links TRBV5-1 to TRBJ2-1, with TRBD2 matching over 10 bases. V lost 3 bases, J lost 6 bases, and 9 bases stayed unmatched. CDR1 is SGHRS and CDR2 is YFSETQ in the germline V gene. CDR3 length: 16 amino acids. CDR3 nucleotide sequence: TGCGCCAGCAGCTGGAAGCTAGCGGGAGTGGGCAATGAGCAGTTCTTC. It yields the protein CASSWKLAGVGNEQFF.